This TCR beta chain was retrieved from a study of technical replicates of blood from a handful of donors. TCRdb's table, derived via immunoSEQ multiplex PCR, lists solely in-frame clones and lacks some. Of approximately 79,000 clones detected, 95% to 97% appear once; the ten largest clones hold around 0.2%. The germline V and J ends were trimmed by 2 bases and 3 bases, with 8 bases remaining between them. CDR3 size: 13 residues. Germline lookup yields CDR1 MDHEN and CDR2 SYDVKM. Sequencing was done on a sample of T cells isolated from PBMCs. The V and J genes are TRBV28 and TRBJ2-7; D not resolved. The TCR was taken from a human donor in good health. CDR3 nucleotide sequence: TGTGCCAGCAGTTTAGTACCCAGCTACGAGCAGTACTTC. It encodes CASSLVPSYEQYF.